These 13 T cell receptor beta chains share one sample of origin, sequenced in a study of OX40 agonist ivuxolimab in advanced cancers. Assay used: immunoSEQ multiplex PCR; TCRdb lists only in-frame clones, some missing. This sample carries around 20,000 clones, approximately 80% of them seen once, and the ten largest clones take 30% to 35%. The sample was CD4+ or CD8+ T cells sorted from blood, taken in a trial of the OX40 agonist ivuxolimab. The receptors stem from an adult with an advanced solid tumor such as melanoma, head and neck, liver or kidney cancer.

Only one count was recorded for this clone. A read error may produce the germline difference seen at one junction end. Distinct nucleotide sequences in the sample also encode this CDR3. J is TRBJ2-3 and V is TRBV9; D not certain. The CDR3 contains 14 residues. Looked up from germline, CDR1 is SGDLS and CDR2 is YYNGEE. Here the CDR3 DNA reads TGTGCCAGCAGCGTCTTTCCGAAGGCAGATACACAGTATTTT. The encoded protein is CASSVFPKADTQYF.

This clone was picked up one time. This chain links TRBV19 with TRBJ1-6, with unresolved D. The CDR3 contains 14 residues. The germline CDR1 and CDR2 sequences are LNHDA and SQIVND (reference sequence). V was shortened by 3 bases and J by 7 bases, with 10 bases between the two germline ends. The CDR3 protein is CASSIEGGNSPLHF. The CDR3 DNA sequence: TGTGCCAGTAGTATCGAGGGTGGGAATTCACCCCTCCACTTT.

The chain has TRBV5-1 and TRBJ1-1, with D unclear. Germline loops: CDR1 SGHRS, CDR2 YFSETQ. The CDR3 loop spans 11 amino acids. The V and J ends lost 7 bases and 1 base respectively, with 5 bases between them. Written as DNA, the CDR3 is TGCGCCAGCGGAGAGAACACTGAAGCTTTCTTT. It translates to CASGENTEAFF.

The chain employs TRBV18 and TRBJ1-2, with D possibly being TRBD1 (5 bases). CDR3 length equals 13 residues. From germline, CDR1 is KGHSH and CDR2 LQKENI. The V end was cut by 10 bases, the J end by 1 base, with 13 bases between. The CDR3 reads CATRGGNNYGYTF. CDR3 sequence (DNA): TGTGCCACCCGTGGGGGTAATAACTATGGCTACACCTTC.

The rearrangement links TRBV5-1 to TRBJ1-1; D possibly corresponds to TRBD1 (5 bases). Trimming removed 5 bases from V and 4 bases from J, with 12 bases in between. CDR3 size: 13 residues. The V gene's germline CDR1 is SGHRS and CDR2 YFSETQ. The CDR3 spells CASRGREGTEAFF. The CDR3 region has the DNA TGCGCCAGCAGGGGCAGGGAGGGCACTGAAGCTTTCTTT.

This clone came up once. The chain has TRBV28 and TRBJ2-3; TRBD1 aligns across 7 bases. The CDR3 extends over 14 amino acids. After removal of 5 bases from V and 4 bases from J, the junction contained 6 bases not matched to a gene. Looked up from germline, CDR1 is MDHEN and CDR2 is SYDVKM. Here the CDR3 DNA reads TGTGCCAGCAGTCTTACAGGGGTAGCAGATACGCAGTATTTT. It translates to CASSLTGVADTQYF.

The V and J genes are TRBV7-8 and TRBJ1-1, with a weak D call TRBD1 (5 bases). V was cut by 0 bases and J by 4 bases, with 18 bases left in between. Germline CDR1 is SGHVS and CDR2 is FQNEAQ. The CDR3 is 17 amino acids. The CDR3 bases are TGTGCCAGCAGCTTAGCGATGCGGTGGCAGGGTGGCACTGAAGCTTTCTTT. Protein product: CASSLAMRWQGGTEAFF.

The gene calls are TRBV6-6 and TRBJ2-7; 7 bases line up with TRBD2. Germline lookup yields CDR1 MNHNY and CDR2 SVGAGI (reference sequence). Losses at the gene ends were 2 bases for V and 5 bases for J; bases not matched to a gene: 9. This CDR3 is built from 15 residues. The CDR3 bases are TGTGCCAGCAGTTACCCCATTGGGGGGGGTAACGAGCAGTACTTC. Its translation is CASSYPIGGGNEQYF.

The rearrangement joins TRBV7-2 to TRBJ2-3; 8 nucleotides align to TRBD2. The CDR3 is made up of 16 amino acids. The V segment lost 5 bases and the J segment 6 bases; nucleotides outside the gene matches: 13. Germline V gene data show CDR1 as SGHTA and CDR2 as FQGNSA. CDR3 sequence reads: CASSEGRLASMDTQYF. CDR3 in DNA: TGTGCCAGCAGCGAGGGGCGACTAGCGAGTATGGATACGCAGTATTTT.

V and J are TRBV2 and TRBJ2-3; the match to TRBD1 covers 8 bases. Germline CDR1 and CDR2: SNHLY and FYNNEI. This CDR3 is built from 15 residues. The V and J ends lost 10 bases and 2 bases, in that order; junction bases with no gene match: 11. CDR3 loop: CAIHRDRRNTDTQYF. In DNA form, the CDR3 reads TGTGCCATACACCGGGACAGGAGAAACACAGATACGCAGTATTTT.

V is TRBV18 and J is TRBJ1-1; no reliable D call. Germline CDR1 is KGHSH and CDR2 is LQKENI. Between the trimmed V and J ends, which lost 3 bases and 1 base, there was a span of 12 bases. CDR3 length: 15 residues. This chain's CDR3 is CASSPLLGRNTEAFF. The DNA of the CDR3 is TGTGCCAGCTCACCCCTTTTAGGGAGGAACACTGAAGCTTTCTTT.

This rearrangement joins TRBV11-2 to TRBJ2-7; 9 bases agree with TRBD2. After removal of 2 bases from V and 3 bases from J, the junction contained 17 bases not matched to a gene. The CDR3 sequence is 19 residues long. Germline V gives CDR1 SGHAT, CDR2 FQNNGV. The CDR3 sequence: CASSLLSTIPGTSRYEQYF. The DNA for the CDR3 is TGTGCCAGCAGCTTATTATCGACGATACCCGGGACTAGCCGCTACGAGCAGTACTTC.

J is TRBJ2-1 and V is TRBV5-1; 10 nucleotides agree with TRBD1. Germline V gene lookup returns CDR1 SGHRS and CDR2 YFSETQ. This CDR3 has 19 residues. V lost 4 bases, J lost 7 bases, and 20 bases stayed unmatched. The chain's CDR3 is CASSRTGQGVVGIGNEQFF. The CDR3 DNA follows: TGCGCCAGCAGCAGGACAGGACAGGGGGTTGTCGGGATCGGAAATGAGCAGTTCTTC.